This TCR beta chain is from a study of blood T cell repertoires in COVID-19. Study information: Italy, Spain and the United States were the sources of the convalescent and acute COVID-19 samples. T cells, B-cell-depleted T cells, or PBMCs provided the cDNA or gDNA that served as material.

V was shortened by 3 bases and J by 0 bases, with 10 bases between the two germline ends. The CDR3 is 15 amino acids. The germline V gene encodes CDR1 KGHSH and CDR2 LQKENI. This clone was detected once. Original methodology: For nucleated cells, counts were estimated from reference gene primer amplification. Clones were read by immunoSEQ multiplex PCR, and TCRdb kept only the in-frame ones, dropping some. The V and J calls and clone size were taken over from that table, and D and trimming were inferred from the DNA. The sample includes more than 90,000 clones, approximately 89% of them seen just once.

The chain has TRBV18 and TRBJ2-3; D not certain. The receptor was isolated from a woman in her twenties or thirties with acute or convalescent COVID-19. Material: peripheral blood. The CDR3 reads CASSPRGASTDTQYF. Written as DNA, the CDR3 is TGTGCCAGCTCACCTCGAGGAGCTAGCACAGATACGCAGTATTTT.